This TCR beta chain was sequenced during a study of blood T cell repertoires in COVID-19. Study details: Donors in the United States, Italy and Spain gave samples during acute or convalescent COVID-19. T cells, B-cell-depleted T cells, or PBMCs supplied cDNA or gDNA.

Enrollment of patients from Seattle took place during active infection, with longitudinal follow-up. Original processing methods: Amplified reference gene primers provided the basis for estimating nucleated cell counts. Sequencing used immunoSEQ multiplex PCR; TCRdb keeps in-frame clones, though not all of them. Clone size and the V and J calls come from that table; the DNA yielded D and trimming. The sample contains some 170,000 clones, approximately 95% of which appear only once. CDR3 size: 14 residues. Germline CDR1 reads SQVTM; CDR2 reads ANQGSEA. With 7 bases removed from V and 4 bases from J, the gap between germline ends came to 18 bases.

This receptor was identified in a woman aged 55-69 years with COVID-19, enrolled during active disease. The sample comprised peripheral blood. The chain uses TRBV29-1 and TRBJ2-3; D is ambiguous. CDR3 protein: CSAGRRHESDTQYF. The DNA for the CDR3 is TGCAGCGCCGGCCGCAGACATGAGTCAGATACGCAGTATTTT.